The 28 T cell receptor beta chains in this list originate from one sample, sequenced in a study of cytomegalovirus exposure and HLA in healthy donors (dated by TCRdb to 2016 to 2017). The library relied on the immunoSEQ multiplex PCR assay. For the multiplex PCR, a mixture combining 60 forward primers for TCR Vbeta segments and 13 reverse primers for TCR Jbeta segments was used. Here the immuneACCESS table is served through TCRdb, limited to in-frame sequences with V and J called. Missing clones are a known gap in these copies; in checked studies unresolved V genes cover under half, and the rest lacks a known reason. The sample table records 100,000 to 150,000 clones; roughly 70% of these occur just once. Under 5% of the sample is held by the ten biggest clonotypes. Sequencing input: PBMCs. These receptors came from a man in his thirties or forties in good health and CMV-seronegative.

The chain carries TRBV5-6 and TRBJ2-4; possible D gene TRBD2, 6 bases. V gave up 1 base and J gave up 2 bases, with 10 bases separating them. The CDR3 sequence is 15 residues long. CDR1 and CDR2 (germline): SGHDT, YYEEEE. The CDR3 DNA is TGTGCCAGCAGCTTGTCCGGGGGAACCAAAAACATTCAGTACTTC. Residues: CASSLSGGTKNIQYF.

The sample holds a few counts of this clone. This sequence joins TRBV28 and TRBJ1-2; D is uncertain. V dropped 4 bases and J dropped 8 bases, with 11 bases sitting between them. The CDR3 is made up of 12 amino acids. The germline V gene has CDR1 MDHEN and CDR2 SYDVKM. CDR3 nucleotide sequence: TGTGCCAGCAGTTCAAGCGTTTGGGGCTACACCTTC. It encodes CASSSSVWGYTF.

V is TRBV19 and J is TRBJ1-4; 10 nucleotides line up with TRBD1. V lost 5 bases to trimming and J lost 8 bases; unmatched junction nucleotides: 8. CDR3 length: 15 amino acids. Germline V gene data show CDR1 as LNHDA and CDR2 as SQIVND (reference sequence). The CDR3 sequence is CASSDPGQGKEKLFF. CDR3 DNA sequence: TGTGCCAGTAGTGATCCGGGACAGGGGAAAGAAAAACTGTTTTTT.

The chain carries TRBV30 and TRBJ2-1, with no clear D. The CDR3 has 13 amino acids. Trimming left V 2 bases short and J 7 bases short, with 12 bases between. The germline V gene has CDR1 GTSNPN and CDR2 SVGIG (reference sequence). The CDR3 nucleotides read TGTGCCTGGAGTTTAAATACGGTAAATGAGCAGTTCTTC. As protein: CAWSLNTVNEQFF.

V gene TRBV30 combines with J gene TRBJ1-4; TRBD1 is a possible D gene (6 bases). The V gene's germline CDR1 is GTSNPN and CDR2 SVGIG (reference sequence). The CDR3 loop spans 14 amino acids. V gave up 3 bases and J gave up 4 bases, with 12 bases separating them. The chain's CDR3 is CAWREQGFNEKLFF. CDR3 sequence (DNA): TGTGCCTGGAGAGAGCAGGGGTTTAATGAAAAACTGTTTTTT.

The V gene is TRBV6-5, the J gene TRBJ2-1; 8 bases agree with TRBD2. The CDR3 consists of 15 residues. Germline CDR1 is MNHEY and CDR2 is SVGAGI. The V segment lost 6 bases and the J segment 4 bases; nucleotides outside the gene matches: 8. CDR3 residues: CASSRGTRGYNEQFF. The CDR3 region has the DNA TGTGCCAGCAGCCGGGGGACTAGAGGATACAATGAGCAGTTCTTC.

Many counts were recorded for this clone. This chain connects TRBV6-5 to TRBJ1-3; D gene uncertain. Germline V CDR1 and CDR2: MNHEY, SVGAGI. This CDR3 is built from 15 residues. V was pared by 0 bases and J by 0 bases, with 6 bases between. The CDR3 spells CASSYSEGSGNTIYF. CDR3 DNA sequence: TGTGCCAGCAGTTACTCAGAGGGCTCTGGAAACACCATATATTTT.

This clone has just a few counts. The chain recombines TRBV18 with TRBJ1-4; D gene uncertain. The CDR3 runs 15 residues. V was shortened by 4 bases and J by 4 bases, with 13 bases between the two germline ends. Germline V gene data show CDR1 as KGHSH and CDR2 as LQKENI. This CDR3 reads CASSRSPGGNEKLFF. The CDR3 nucleotides are TGTGCCAGCTCACGATCTCCAGGAGGTAATGAAAAACTGTTTTTT.

V and J are TRBV5-6 and TRBJ2-7; D is uncertain. This CDR3 contains 15 residues. V was shortened by 0 bases and J by 0 bases, with 10 bases between the two germline ends. Germline CDR1 reads SGHDT; CDR2 reads YYEEEE. CDR3 coding DNA: TGTGCCAGCAGCTTGGACAGATTAGTCTCCTACGAGCAGTACTTC. Translating gives CASSLDRLVSYEQYF.

This sequence joins TRBV18 and TRBJ1-1; 9 positions match TRBD1. V dropped 5 bases and J dropped 0; count of bases not matched to a gene: 13. CDR1 is KGHSH and CDR2 is LQKENI in the germline V gene. This CDR3 is 18 amino acids long. This CDR3 reads CASSGTGTGLSMNTEAFF. CDR3 bases: TGTGCCAGCTCAGGCACCGGGACAGGGCTTTCCATGAACACTGAAGCTTTCTTT. The whole variable domain, filled in from reference TRBV18 and TRBJ1-1, reads NAGVMQNPRHLVRRRGQEARLRCSPMKGHSHVYWYRQLPEEGLKFMVYLQKENIIDESGMPKERFSAEFPKEGPSILRIQQVVRGDSAAYFCASSGTGTGLSMNTEAFFGQGTRLTVV.

Concerning this clone itself: Other DNA sequences of this sample code for an identical CDR3. The V and J genes are TRBV18 and TRBJ1-5; 10 positions match TRBD1. This CDR3 comprises 15 residues. Germline CDR1 is KGHSH and CDR2 is LQKENI. The V segment lost 3 bases and the J segment 5 bases; nucleotides outside the gene matches: 4. The CDR3 nucleotides read TGTGCCAGCTCACCCGGGACAGGGGCTCATCAGCCCCAGCATTTT. This encodes CASSPGTGAHQPQHF.

V is TRBV19 and J is TRBJ2-3, with TRBD1 identical over 8 bases. This CDR3 region has 14 residues. Germline values: CDR1 LNHDA, CDR2 SQIVND (reference sequence). J lost 2 bases, V lost 10 bases, and 8 bases had no gene match. The CDR3 sequence is CATRGQVDTDTQYF. As DNA, the CDR3 is TGTGCCACCAGGGGGCAGGTGGACACAGATACGCAGTATTTT.

V usage is TRBV30 and J usage is TRBJ1-1, with D possibly being TRBD1 (6 bases). V lost 3 bases and J 4 bases, leaving 9 bases between the germline ends. CDR3 length equals 12 residues. Germline V gene lookup returns CDR1 GTSNPN and CDR2 SVGIG (reference sequence). CDR3 DNA sequence: TGTGCCTGGAGCCAGGGGAGCACTGAAGCTTTCTTT. This gives the protein CAWSQGSTEAFF. Together with reference TRBV30 and TRBJ1-1, the CDR3 gives the full variable domain: SQTIHQWPATLVQPVGSPLSLECTVEGTSNPNLYWYRQAAGRGLQLLFYSVGIGQISSEVPQNLSASRPQDRQFILSSKKLLLSDSGFYLCAWSQGSTEAFFGQGTRLTVV.

The chain employs TRBV28 and TRBJ2-5; the match to TRBD1 covers 7 bases. Matching the DNA end better, TRBJ2-7 makes the J call doubtful. CDR1 is MDHEN and CDR2 is SYDVKM in the germline V gene. The CDR3 has 15 amino acids. CDR3 in DNA: TGTGCCAGCAGACGAGGGGACAGTACCTCCTACGAGCAGTACTTC. Translation gives CASRRGDSTSYEQYF.

This clone was detected only a few times. The rearrangement joins TRBV6-5 to TRBJ2-6; D is undetermined. Trimming shortened V by 6 bases and J by 1 base, and 10 bases separated the two germline ends. The CDR3 has 15 residues. Germline assignment: CDR1 MNHEY and CDR2 SVGAGI. The CDR3 reads CASSPEISGANVLTF. The CDR3 region has the DNA TGTGCCAGCAGCCCTGAGATATCTGGGGCCAACGTCCTGACTTTC.

V and J are TRBV4-2 and TRBJ2-6; possibly TRBD2 for D (5 bases). The V and J ends lost 0 bases and 1 base respectively, with 7 bases between them. CDR3 length: 16 amino acids. Looked up from germline, CDR1 is LGHNA and CDR2 is YNFKEQ. The CDR3 spells CASSQDTRSGANVLTF. In nucleotides, the CDR3 is TGTGCCAGCAGCCAAGATACTAGGTCTGGGGCCAACGTCCTGACTTTC.

The CDR3 here is CASSLQVLGRTEAFF. The CDR3 bases are TGCGCCAGCAGCTTACAGGTGTTGGGTCGGACTGAAGCTTTCTTT. The V gene is TRBV4-1, the J gene TRBJ1-1, with D possibly matching TRBD1 (5 bases). V was cut by 5 bases and J by 5 bases, with 18 bases left in between. The CDR3 loop spans 15 amino acids. Germline CDR1 reads MGHRA; CDR2 reads YSYEKL.

This clone was seen only a few times. The chain links TRBV5-1 to TRBJ2-3; 8 nucleotides agree with TRBD1. The V gene end was trimmed by 4 bases and the J gene end by 2 bases; junction bases not matched to a gene: 6. Looked up from germline, CDR1 is SGHRS and CDR2 is YFSETQ. This CDR3 contains 15 residues. This CDR3 reads CASSGGTGNTDTQYF. CDR3 coding DNA: TGCGCCAGCAGCGGTGGGACAGGTAACACAGATACGCAGTATTTT.

J is TRBJ2-3 and V is TRBV10-1, with 7 bases that match TRBD2. Germline trimming cut 4 bases from V and 2 bases from J; bases unmatched to any gene: 9. The CDR3 contains 16 residues. Germline CDR1 WNHNN, CDR2 SYGVQD (reference sequence). DNA of the CDR3: TGCGCCAGCAGTGTGGGCCTGAGCGGGATCACAGATACGCAGTATTTT. Translated: CASSVGLSGITDTQYF.

The chain carries TRBV19 and TRBJ1-2; 7 bases align to TRBD1. Germline CDR1 LNHDA, CDR2 SQIVND (reference sequence). This CDR3 is built from 14 residues. V lost 2 bases to trimming and J lost 4 bases; unmatched junction nucleotides: 4. Here the CDR3 DNA reads TGTGCCAGTAGTATATCGGGGACAGCCTATGGCTACACCTTC. Encoded protein: CASSISGTAYGYTF.

J is TRBJ2-5 and V is TRBV27, with TRBD2 identical over 15 bases. CDR1 and CDR2 (germline): MNHEY, SMNVEV (reference sequence). Trimming at V came to 4 bases and at J to 4 bases, leaving 7 bases not matched to a gene. This CDR3 comprises 17 residues. The CDR3 bases are TGTGCCAGCAGTTCCTGGACTAGCGGGGGGGTCGTAGAGACCCAGTACTTC. Its translation is CASSSWTSGGVVETQYF.

V usage is TRBV5-4 and J usage is TRBJ2-1, with D unclear. Germline V gene sequence: CDR1 SGHNT, CDR2 YYREEE (reference sequence). With 4 bases removed from V and 4 bases from J, the gap between germline ends came to 12 bases. CDR3 length equals 14 residues. For the CDR3, the DNA is TGTGCCAGCAGCCTAGATTTGGGTTACAATGAGCAGTTCTTC. Translating gives CASSLDLGYNEQFF. Based on the CDR3 plus reference TRBV5-4 and TRBJ2-1, the full variable domain is ETGVTQSPTHLIKTRGQQVTLRCSSQSGHNTVSWYQQALGQGPQFIFQYYREEENGRGNFPPRFSGLQFPNYSSELNVNALELDDSALYLCASSLDLGYNEQFFGPGTRLTVL.

The chain is built from TRBV4-3 and TRBJ2-5; unclear D gene. The J call may be incorrect, as the DNA end agrees better with TRBJ2-7. This CDR3 has 14 residues. Germline CDR1 LGHNA, CDR2 YSLEER. The CDR3 sequence is CASSQRASYYEQYF. In DNA form, the CDR3 reads TGCGCCAGCAGCCAGCGAGCCTCTTACTACGAGCAGTACTTC.

Details on this clone: One end of the junction is discordant with germline, which a read error may explain. The V gene is TRBV30, the J gene TRBJ1-2; the D is unclear. Germline V gene data show CDR1 as GTSNPN and CDR2 as SVGIG (reference sequence). The CDR3 has 11 residues. This chain's CDR3 is CAWSFPPDLLF. The CDR3 coding sequence is TGTGCCTGGAGTTTTCCTCCCGATCTATTGTTC.

The chain has TRBV7-2 and TRBJ2-5; TRBD1 matches at 10 bases. Germline assignment: CDR1 SGHTA and CDR2 FQGNSA. The junction had 3 bases not matched to a gene; V was cut back by 5 bases and J by 3 bases. CDR3 length equals 14 residues. Here the CDR3 DNA reads TGTGCCAGCAGCAGGGGGACAGGGGAAGAGACCCAGTACTTC. As protein: CASSRGTGEETQYF. The full variable domain, rest sourced from reference TRBV7-2 and TRBJ2-5, is GAGVSQSPSNKVTEKGKDVELRCDPISGHTALYWYRQSLGQGLEFLIYFQGNSAPDKSGLPSDRFSAERTGGSVSTLTIQRTQQEDSAVYLCASSRGTGEETQYFGPGTRLLVL.

The chain has TRBV5-4 and TRBJ2-7; tentative D call: TRBD1 (5 bases). V dropped 1 base and J dropped 2 bases, with 7 bases sitting between them. The CDR3 runs to 13 residues. CDR1 is SGHNT and CDR2 is YYREEE in the germline V gene (reference sequence). CDR3 residues: CASSLTGTYEQYF. CDR3 sequence (DNA): TGTGCCAGCAGCTTGACAGGAACCTACGAGCAGTACTTC.

V gene TRBV6-5 combines with J gene TRBJ1-1; D perhaps matches TRBD1 (5 bases). CDR3 size: 13 residues. The V end was cut by 5 bases, the J end by 8 bases, with 15 bases between. Germline loops: CDR1 MNHEY, CDR2 SVGAGI. CDR3 coding DNA: TGTGCCAGCAGTCGACAGATACAACTCGAAGCTTTCTTT. It codes for CASSRQIQLEAFF.

This clone turned up a few times. The chain carries TRBV5-1 and TRBJ2-3; the match to TRBD2 covers 9 bases. The CDR3 is 16 amino acids. The V and J ends lost 1 base and 3 bases, in that order; junction bases with no gene match: 6. Germline V gene lookup returns CDR1 SGHRS and CDR2 YFSETQ. CDR3 sequence: CASSLLAGGVTDTQYF. CDR3 sequence (DNA): TGCGCCAGCAGCTTGTTGGCGGGGGGGGTAACAGATACGCAGTATTTT. The variable domain in full, completed from reference TRBV5-1 and TRBJ2-3, reads KAGVTQTPRYLIKTRGQQVTLSCSPISGHRSVSWYQQTPGQGLQFLFEYFSETQRNKGNFPGRFSGRQFSNSRSEMNVSTLELGDSALYLCASSLLAGGVTDTQYFGPGTRLTVL.